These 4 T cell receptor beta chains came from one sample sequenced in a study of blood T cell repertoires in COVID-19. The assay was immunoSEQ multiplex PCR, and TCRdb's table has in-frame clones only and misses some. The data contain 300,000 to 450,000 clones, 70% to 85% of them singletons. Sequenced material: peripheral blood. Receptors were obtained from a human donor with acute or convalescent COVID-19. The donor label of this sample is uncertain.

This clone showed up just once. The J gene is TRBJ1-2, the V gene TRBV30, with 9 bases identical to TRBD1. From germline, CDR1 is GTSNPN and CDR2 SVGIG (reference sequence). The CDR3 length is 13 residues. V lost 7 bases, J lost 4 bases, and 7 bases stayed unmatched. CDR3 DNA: TGTGCCTCCCACAGGGGGCGAATCTATGGCTACACCTTC. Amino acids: CASHRGRIYGYTF.

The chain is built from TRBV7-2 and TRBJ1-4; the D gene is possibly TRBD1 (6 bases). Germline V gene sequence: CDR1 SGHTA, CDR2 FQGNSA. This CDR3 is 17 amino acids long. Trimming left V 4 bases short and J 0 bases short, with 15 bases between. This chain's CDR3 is CASSSIRGGATNEKLFF. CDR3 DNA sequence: TGTGCCAGCAGCTCAATCCGGGGGGGCGCAACTAATGAAAAACTGTTTTTT.

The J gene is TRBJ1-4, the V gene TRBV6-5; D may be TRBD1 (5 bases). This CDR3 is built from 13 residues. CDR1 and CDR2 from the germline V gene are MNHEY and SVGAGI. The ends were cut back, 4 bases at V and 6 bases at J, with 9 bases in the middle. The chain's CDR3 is CASSSGGDEKLFF. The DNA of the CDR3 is TGTGCCAGCAGTTCGGGGGGAGATGAAAAACTGTTTTTT.

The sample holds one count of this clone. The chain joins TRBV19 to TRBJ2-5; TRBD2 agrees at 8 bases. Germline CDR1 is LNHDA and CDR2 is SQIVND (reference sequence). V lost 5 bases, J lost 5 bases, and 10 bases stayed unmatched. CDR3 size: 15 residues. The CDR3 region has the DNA TGTGCCAGTAGTTTGAGCGGGAGTCGGTGGGAGACCCAGTACTTC. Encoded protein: CASSLSGSRWETQYF.